The rows below give T cell receptor beta chains drawn from one sample of a study of human T cells and chemical hapten exposure. TCRdb processed the RACE reads anew with MiXCR; each CDR3 protein has one entry. Of about 170,000 distinct CDR3 sequences in the sample, around a quarter were seen once. Source: whole blood, taken in connection with sensitization to the hapten diphenylcyclopropenone (DPC). These receptors all stem from a woman under 30 with alopecia areata. Some clones in this sample may be carry-over from other donors' samples. Both conserved end residues are part of each CDR3. The D gene is left open where the match is weak. Size tells how often a clone was seen (once, few, many) or the class of an expanded clone, and some rows leave it out.

size	D	V	J	DNA	CDR3
few	.	TRBV6-4	TRBJ2-1	TGTGCCAGCAGTGAGTTGGGGTCCTACAATGAGCAGTTCTTC	CASSELGSYNEQFF
.	.	TRBV3-1	TRBJ1-5	TGTGCCAGCAGCCAGGGGCAGGGAGGCAATCAGCCCCAGCATTTT	CASSQGQGGNQPQHF
few	.	TRBV15	TRBJ2-6	TGTGCCACCAGCAGTCTAATCTCTGGGGCCAACGTCCTGACTTTC	CATSSLISGANVLTF
few	.	TRBV5-4	TRBJ1-1	TGTGCCAGCAGCTTGGAACAGCTGAACACTGAAGCTTTCTTT	CASSLEQLNTEAFF
.	.	TRBV20-1	TRBJ1-2	TGCAGTGCTAGTAACCGACGGGGAAGTATGGGCTACACCTTC	CSASNRRGSMGYTF
.	TRBD2	TRBV4-1	TRBJ2-1	TGCGCCAGCAGAAGCGGGGCTTACAATGAGCAGTTCTTC	CASRSGAYNEQFF
many	TRBD2	TRBV7-2	TRBJ2-7	TGTGCCAGCAGCTTAGTCGTAGCGGGGGGAGGTGAGCAGTACTTC	CASSLVVAGGGEQYF
.	.	TRBV20-1	TRBJ2-7	TGCAGTGCTAGGGAGCCAGACAGTGCTAGATACGAGCAGTACTTC	CSAREPDSARYEQYF
.	.	TRBV21-1	TRBJ1-2	TGTGCCAGCAGCCCACCGAAGGGGAGGGCACGAGTCTATGGCTACACCTTC	CASSPPKGRARVYGYTF
few	.	TRBV5-1	TRBJ1-4	TGCGCCAGCAGCTTGACTTCAAGTCGCGCAACTAATGAAAAACTGTTTTTT	CASSLTSSRATNEKLFF
.	.	TRBV27	TRBJ2-1	TGTGCCAGCAAACTTCCGGGACGGAATGAGCAGTTCTTC	CASKLPGRNEQFF
.	.	TRBV4-2	TRBJ2-7	TGTGCCAGCAGCCAAGGCAGGGGGGATCAAGACGAGCAGTACTTC	CASSQGRGDQDEQYF
once	TRBD1	TRBV7-9	TRBJ2-1	TGTGCCAGCAGCTTCCGACAGGGGGAAGGATTGAGTAGGGTTGAGCAGTTCTTC	CASSFRQGEGLSRVEQFF
many	TRBD1	TRBV25-1	TRBJ1-6	TGTGCCAGCAGCGGCGGACAGGGGAGGGGGGTACCCCTCCACTTT	CASSGGQGRGVPLHF
.	.	TRBV10-3	TRBJ2-1	TGTGCCATCAGTGAGTCCTTGGGGTACAATGAGCAGTTCTTC	CAISESLGYNEQFF
few	.	TRBV9	TRBJ2-7	TGTGCCAGCAGAGACCCTAAGGGGGGCGCACACGAGCAGTACTTC	CASRDPKGGAHEQYF
.	.	TRBV29-1	TRBJ1-1	TGCAGCGTTGCTGTGGGATTGGCTGAAGCTTTCTTT	CSVAVGLAEAFF
.	.	TRBV4-1	TRBJ2-3	TGCGCCAGCAGCCAAGATCCCCCGGGCCCGGGGGCCACAGATACGCAGTATTTT	CASSQDPPGPGATDTQYF
.	TRBD1	TRBV4-1	TRBJ1-2	TGCGCCAGCAGCCTTTCCGAGACAGGGCCGGGCTATGGCTACACCTTC	CASSLSETGPGYGYTF
.	.	TRBV6-5	TRBJ2-3	TGTGCCAGCAGGGGGGGCGCTCTCACAGATACGCAGTATTTT	CASRGGALTDTQYF
.	.	TRBV15	TRBJ2-7	TGTGCCACCAGCAGAGTTGGAGGGGCTGCAAACGAGCAGTACTTC	CATSRVGGAANEQYF
.	.	TRBV5-4	TRBJ2-7	TGTGCCAGCCACAGTGGACCCTACGAGCAGTACTTC	CASHSGPYEQYF
once	TRBD1	TRBV9	TRBJ2-1	TGTGCCAGCAGCGTAGTGGTGGGGGACAGATACAATGAGCAGTTCTTC	CASSVVVGDRYNEQFF
.	TRBD2	TRBV11-2	TRBJ2-2	TGTGCCAGCAGCTTACAACTAGCGGGGGAGATCGGGGAGCTGTTTTTT	CASSLQLAGEIGELFF
once	.	TRBV7-2	TRBJ1-1	TGTGCCAGCAGCTTATCCGCTTGGAACACTGAAGCTTTCTTT	CASSLSAWNTEAFF
.	.	TRBV6-5	TRBJ2-1	TGTGCCAGCAGGGGGCCCTCCTACAATGAGCAGTTCTTC	CASRGPSYNEQFF
.	.	TRBV11-1	TRBJ1-2	TGTGCCAGCAGCCAGGGATATGGCTACACCTTC	CASSQGYGYTF
few	TRBD2	TRBV2	TRBJ2-3	TGTGCCAGCAGGCGGTTAGCGGGAGGGAGCACAGATACGCAGTATTTT	CASRRLAGGSTDTQYF
.	.	TRBV29-1	TRBJ2-2	TGCAGCGTTGAAGCCCGACGCACCGGGGAGCTGTTTTTT	CSVEARRTGELFF
many	.	TRBV20-1	TRBJ2-3	TGCAGTGCTGCGAAGGGGACAACCACAGATACGCAGTATTTT	CSAAKGTTTDTQYF
.	.	TRBV4-3	TRBJ1-1	TGCGCCAGCAGCCAAGCAAGGACTGAAGCTTTCTTT	CASSQARTEAFF
.	.	TRBV7-2	TRBJ1-1	TGTGCCAGCAGCTTAAAGAGTGGCAACACTGAAGCTTTCTTT	CASSLKSGNTEAFF
few	.	TRBV19	TRBJ2-6	TGTGCCAGTAGTCCTCAGGGTCCCTTTTCTGGGGCCAACGTCCTGACTTTC	CASSPQGPFSGANVLTF
few	TRBD1	TRBV2	TRBJ1-1	TGTGCCAGCGGAAACAGGGGGCCTGAAGCTTTCTTT	CASGNRGPEAFF
.	.	TRBV9	TRBJ1-2	TGTGCCAGCAGCGGACGACATGTAACCTTC	CASSGRHVTF